This T cell receptor (beta chain) was recovered during a study of early T cells in non-severe SARS-CoV-2 infection. This clonotype turned up a few times. Unmatched junction bases numbered 8, after V lost 5 bases and J lost 7 bases. CDR1 and CDR2 from the germline V gene are MNHEY and SMNVEV (reference sequence). The CDR3 spans 14 residues. TCRdb re-called the 5' RACE reads through MiXCR, storing one row per CDR3 protein. This table holds tens of thousands of distinct CDR3 sequences, around 10% found once. The sample consisted of whole blood. This TCR derives from an adult who was a healthcare worker with PCR-confirmed SARS-CoV-2 infection or an uninfected control (not recorded which). The genes are TRBV27 and TRBJ1-1, with 9 bases that match TRBD1. The CDR3 is CASSPGQGKLEAFF. The CDR3 DNA sequence: TGTGCCAGCAGTCCTGGACAGGGGAAACTTGAAGCTTTCTTT.